Listed below are T cell receptor beta chains from one sample, sequenced in a study of blood T cell repertoires in COVID-19. Clones were read by immunoSEQ multiplex PCR, and TCRdb kept only the in-frame ones, dropping some. Of tens of thousands of clones in the sample, around 90% were seen once. Sequencing used peripheral blood. These receptors came from a man between 60 and 70 years old with acute or convalescent COVID-19. Both conserved end residues are part of each CDR3. D genes are given only for firm matches. Rows may omit the clone size; those that give it use once, few, many or a size class.

v_call	d_call	j_call	clone_size	cdr3_nt	cdr3_aa
TRBV5-1	NA	TRBJ1-2	NA	TGCGCCAGCAGCCCTAGGACGGAGGGGTGGGATGGCTACACCTTC	CASSPRTEGWDGYTF
TRBV7-6	TRBD1	TRBJ1-1	NA	TGTGCCAGCAGCTCCCGCGACAGGGTGAACACTGAAGCTTTCTTT	CASSSRDRVNTEAFF
TRBV3-1/TRBV3-2	TRBD1	TRBJ1-5	NA	TGTGCCAGCAGCCAAGGGGGACAGGGTTTCAGGCAGCCCCAGCATTTT	CASSQGGQGFRQPQHF
TRBV6-2/TRBV6-3	NA	TRBJ2-4	NA	TGTGCCAGCAGCCCCGGAAACATTCAGTACTTC	CASSPGNIQYF
TRBV7-2	NA	TRBJ1-1	NA	TGTGCCAGCAGCCCCCGGGGAGGGCGGACTGAAGCTTTCTTT	CASSPRGGRTEAFF
TRBV5-6	TRBD1	TRBJ1-4	NA	TGTGCCAGCAGCGGAGTGGGACAGTCGGTGGAAAAACTGTTTTTT	CASSGVGQSVEKLFF
TRBV21-1	NA	TRBJ1-1	once	TGTGCCAGCAGCAAACTTCGTGTCTGGGCTGCTGAAGCTTTCTTT	CASSKLRVWAAEAFF
TRBV27	NA	TRBJ2-2	NA	TGTGCCAGCAGAGGGACTGGCACCGGGGAGCTGTTTTTT	CASRGTGTGELFF
TRBV18	NA	TRBJ2-5	NA	TGTGCCAGCTCAATTAAGGGGGAAGAGACCCAGTACTTC	CASSIKGEETQYF
TRBV30	NA	TRBJ1-6	NA	TGTGCCTGGAGTAGTAGGGGGTGGTCCTATAATTCACCCCTCCACTTT	CAWSSRGWSYNSPLHF
TRBV10-3	NA	TRBJ1-3	NA	TGTGCCATCAGTGACCCAAGGACAGCCATCTCTGGAAACACCATATATTTT	CAISDPRTAISGNTIYF
TRBV11-3	TRBD2	TRBJ2-7	NA	TGTGCCAGCAGCTTATTTGGGGCGGGAGATTACGAGCAGTACTTC	CASSLFGAGDYEQYF
TRBV19	TRBD1	TRBJ1-5	NA	TGTGCCAGTAGTTGGGGACAGGGGGCGCGGGGCAATCAGCCCCAGCATTTT	CASSWGQGARGNQPQHF
TRBV7-6	TRBD2	TRBJ2-7	NA	TGTGCCAGCAGCCAGACGGGACTAGCGGGAGCAGGCGAGCAGTACTTC	CASSQTGLAGAGEQYF
TRBV4-2	NA	TRBJ1-5	NA	TGTGCCAGCAGCCAAGATGGGGCACAAAATCAGCCCCAGCATTTT	CASSQDGAQNQPQHF
TRBV7-7	TRBD1	TRBJ2-4	NA	TGTGCTAGCAGCTCGGACAGGGTGGGCAAAAACATTCAGTACTTC	CASSSDRVGKNIQYF
TRBV4-1	TRBD2	TRBJ2-1	NA	TGCGCCAGCAGCCCGGGACTAGCGCCCAGCTCCTACAATGAGCAGTTCTTC	CASSPGLAPSSYNEQFF
TRBV24-1	TRBD1	TRBJ2-7	NA	TGTGCCACCAGTGATGGGGACAGGTACTACGAGCAGTACTTC	CATSDGDRYYEQYF
TRBV28	TRBD1	TRBJ1-6	NA	TGTGCCAGCAGGGATCACAGGGGGCAGGGATCACCCCTCCACTTT	CASRDHRGQGSPLHF
TRBV2	NA	TRBJ1-1	NA	TGTGCCAGCAGTGTCACACAAGACACTGAAGCTTTCTTT	CASSVTQDTEAFF
TRBV6-5	TRBD1	TRBJ2-2	once	TGTGCCACCGGGCGGGACAGGGGAAACACCGGGGAGCTGTTTTTT	CATGRDRGNTGELFF
TRBV7-8	NA	TRBJ1-2	NA	TGTGCCAGCAGCCCTCGCGGGGCAGGGTTGGTCTCTAACTATGGCTACACCTTC	CASSPRGAGLVSNYGYTF
TRBV7-2	NA	TRBJ1-1	once	TGTGCCAGCAGCTTAGGGATAGGAGCGAACACTGAAGCTTTCTTT	CASSLGIGANTEAFF
TRBV15	NA	TRBJ2-7	NA	TGTGCCACCAGCAGAGATCGGGTGGAGCAGTACTTC	CATSRDRVEQYF
TRBV5-1	TRBD1	TRBJ1-4	once	TGCGCCAGCAGCTTAAACAGGGGTCCAACTAATGAAAAACTGTTTTTT	CASSLNRGPTNEKLFF
TRBV18	NA	TRBJ2-7	once	TGTGCCAGCTCACTTAAGGACGGGGCCTACGAGCAGTACTTC	CASSLKDGAYEQYF
TRBV14	NA	TRBJ1-1	NA	TGTGCCAGCAGCCAAATAGGAGTTGCGGCTTTCTTT	CASSQIGVAAFF
TRBV7-2	TRBD1	TRBJ2-1	NA	TGTGCCAGCAGCACCGACAGGGTGGCTGAGCAGTTCTTC	CASSTDRVAEQFF
TRBV13	TRBD1	TRBJ1-4	NA	TGTGCCAGCAGCGATAGGGGGCGCATGGACGAAAAACTGTTTTTT	CASSDRGRMDEKLFF
TRBV6-1	TRBD1	TRBJ2-2	NA	TGTGCCAGCAGTGCCCGGGACAGGGGAAGCACCGGGGAGCTGTTTTTT	CASSARDRGSTGELFF
TRBV9	TRBD2	TRBJ2-1	NA	TGTGCCAGCAGCGTAGGAATAGCGGGGTACAATGAGCAGTTCTTC	CASSVGIAGYNEQFF
TRBV6-5	TRBD2	TRBJ2-3	NA	TGTGCCAGCAGTTGGACTAGCGGAGAAGGAACAGATACGCAGTATTTT	CASSWTSGEGTDTQYF
TRBV19	NA	TRBJ2-3	NA	TGTGCCAGTAGTGGCCCCAGGGTAACAGATACGCAGTATTTT	CASSGPRVTDTQYF
TRBV30	NA	TRBJ2-7	NA	TGTGCCTGGAGAGGCTTTGGGAGATTCTCTTACGAGCAGTACTTC	CAWRGFGRFSYEQYF
TRBV16	TRBD1	TRBJ2-7	NA	TGTGCCAGCAGCCAATCGCAGGGACAGGGGACTGAGCAGTACTTC	CASSQSQGQGTEQYF
TRBV6-5	NA	TRBJ2-2	once	TGTGCCAGCAGGTCCCATGGAGACACCGGGGAGCTGTTTTTT	CASRSHGDTGELFF
TRBV25-1	NA	TRBJ1-2	NA	TGTGCCAGCAGTGAATGGACTACCGGCGGCTATGGCTACACCTTC	CASSEWTTGGYGYTF